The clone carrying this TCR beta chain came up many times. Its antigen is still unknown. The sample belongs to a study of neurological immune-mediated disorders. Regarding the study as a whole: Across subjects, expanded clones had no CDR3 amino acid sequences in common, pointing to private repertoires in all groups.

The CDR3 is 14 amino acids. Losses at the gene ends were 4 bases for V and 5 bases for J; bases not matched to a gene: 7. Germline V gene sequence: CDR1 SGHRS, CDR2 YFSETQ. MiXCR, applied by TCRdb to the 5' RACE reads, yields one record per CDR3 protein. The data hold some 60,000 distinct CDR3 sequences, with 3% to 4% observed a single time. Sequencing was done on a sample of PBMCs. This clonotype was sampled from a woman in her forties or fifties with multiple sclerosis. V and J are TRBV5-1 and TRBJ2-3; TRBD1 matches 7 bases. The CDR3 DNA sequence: TGCGCCAGCAGCAAGACAGGGAGTGTAGATACGCAGTATTTT. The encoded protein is CASSKTGSVDTQYF.